Listed below are T cell receptor beta chains from one sample, sequenced in a study of T cells in Graves' hyperthyroidism and ophthalmopathy. TCRdb re-analysed the multiplex PCR reads in MiXCR, keeping a single row per CDR3 protein. The data show 400,000 to 450,000 distinct CDR3 sequences, roughly 15% seen once. Material for sequencing was blood. The receptors derive from a man younger than 35 with Graves' ophthalmopathy. Each CDR3 is given with its conserved first and last residue. Each record gives: CDR3 length, D gene, clone size, V gene, J gene, CDR3 protein, CDR3 DNA. A D gene is named only where the DNA matches it firmly. Not every row has a clone size; where given, it reads once, few, many or a size class.

cdr3_length: 15; d_call: -; clone_size: few; v_call: TRBV6-1; j_call: TRBJ2-3; cdr3_aa: CASSWTTSRTDTQYF; cdr3_nt: TGTGCCAGCAGTTGGACGACTAGTCGCACAGATACGCAGTATTTT
cdr3_length: 13; d_call: -; clone_size: -; v_call: TRBV9; j_call: TRBJ2-7; cdr3_aa: CASSPRERDEQYF; cdr3_nt: TGTGCCAGCAGCCCTAGGGAGAGGGACGAGCAGTACTTC
cdr3_length: 15; d_call: TRBD1; clone_size: many; v_call: TRBV10-3; j_call: TRBJ1-5; cdr3_aa: CAISVETGGTQPQHF; cdr3_nt: TGTGCCATCAGTGTTGAGACAGGGGGGACTCAGCCCCAGCATTTT
cdr3_length: 13; d_call: TRBD2; clone_size: many; v_call: TRBV20-1; j_call: TRBJ2-3; cdr3_aa: CSRLAGEGDTQYF; cdr3_nt: TGCAGTAGACTAGCGGGAGAAGGAGATACGCAGTATTTT
cdr3_length: 18; d_call: -; clone_size: many; v_call: TRBV2; j_call: TRBJ1-2; cdr3_aa: CASSEARLGTTSNYGYTF; cdr3_nt: TGTGCCAGCAGTGAAGCGAGGCTAGGGACAACGAGTAACTATGGCTACACCTTC
cdr3_length: 13; d_call: -; clone_size: -; v_call: TRBV18; j_call: TRBJ2-2; cdr3_aa: CASSPPNSGELFF; cdr3_nt: TGTGCCAGCTCACCACCTAATTCCGGGGAGCTGTTTTTT
cdr3_length: 14; d_call: TRBD2; clone_size: -; v_call: TRBV20-1; j_call: TRBJ2-7; cdr3_aa: CSAMTSGSGYGQYF; cdr3_nt: TGCAGTGCTATGACTAGCGGGAGTGGTTACGGGCAGTACTTC
cdr3_length: 15; d_call: -; clone_size: -; v_call: TRBV20-1; j_call: TRBJ1-3; cdr3_aa: CSADPGRRSGNTIYF; cdr3_nt: TGCAGTGCTGACCCCGGACGGCGCTCTGGAAACACCATATATTTT
cdr3_length: 16; d_call: TRBD2; clone_size: few; v_call: TRBV5-1; j_call: TRBJ2-5; cdr3_aa: CASSLGGLAGQETQYF; cdr3_nt: TGCGCCAGCAGCTTGGGGGGCCTAGCGGGGCAAGAGACCCAGTACTTC
cdr3_length: 13; d_call: -; clone_size: many; v_call: TRBV29-1; j_call: TRBJ2-3; cdr3_aa: CSVVGLNTDTQYF; cdr3_nt: TGCAGCGTTGTTGGCCTAAACACAGATACGCAGTATTTT
cdr3_length: 16; d_call: TRBD2; clone_size: few; v_call: TRBV10-3; j_call: TRBJ2-3; cdr3_aa: CAIMAGGPTSTDTQYF; cdr3_nt: TGTGCCATCATGGCGGGGGGACCTACTAGCACAGATACGCAGTATTTT
cdr3_length: 14; d_call: TRBD1; clone_size: -; v_call: TRBV11-2; j_call: TRBJ2-7; cdr3_aa: CASSPQGQPHEQYF; cdr3_nt: TGTGCCAGCAGCCCCCAGGGACAGCCTCACGAGCAGTACTTC
cdr3_length: 17; d_call: -; clone_size: few; v_call: TRBV7-7; j_call: TRBJ2-1; cdr3_aa: CASSSHPLSGSYNEQFF; cdr3_nt: TGTGCTAGCAGCTCCCATCCCCTCAGCGGTTCTTACAATGAGCAGTTCTTC
cdr3_length: 16; d_call: TRBD1; clone_size: -; v_call: TRBV4-1; j_call: TRBJ2-1; cdr3_aa: CASSQVGQATYNEQFF; cdr3_nt: TGCGCCAGCAGCCAAGTAGGACAGGCGACTTACAATGAGCAGTTCTTC